This passage covers 19 T cell receptor beta chains from one sample sequenced in a study of T cell clonotyping in hematopoietic cell transplantation. TCRdb's copy holds only in-frame clones and misses some; the assay was immunoSEQ multiplex PCR. Seen here are fewer than 70,000 clones, around 94% observed once, and the top ten hold roughly 1.5%. The sequenced sample was peripheral blood mononuclear cells. Receptors originate from a man aged 50 or older in good health. Some clones in this sample may be carry-over from other donors' samples.

This clone was detected only once. The chain uses TRBV5-4 and TRBJ1-5; D is unresolved. CDR3 length: 13 residues. From germline, CDR1 is SGHNT and CDR2 YYREEE (reference sequence). With 3 bases removed from V and 5 bases from J, the gap between germline ends came to 9 bases. CDR3 bases: TGTGCCAGCAGCTATAACGTAGATCAGCCCCAGCATTTT. Its translation is CASSYNVDQPQHF.

V and J are TRBV7-8 and TRBJ2-1; D is undetermined. Trimming took 1 base from V and 7 from J, leaving 2 bases between them. CDR1 and CDR2 (germline): SGHVS, FQNEAQ. This CDR3 contains 11 residues. CDR3 bases: TGTGCCAGCAGCTTAGATAATGAGCAGTTCTTC. Its protein is CASSLDNEQFF.

This chain uses TRBV6-1 with TRBJ2-3; D gene ambiguous. This CDR3 is built from 12 residues. CDR1 MNHNS and CDR2 SASEGT come from the germline V gene. Trimming removed 5 bases at V and 10 bases at J, with 13 bases between. CDR3 sequence reads: CASSHGPGAQYF. The CDR3 DNA reads as TGTGCCAGCAGTCACGGACCTGGGGCGCAGTATTTT.

The rearrangement links TRBV4-2 to TRBJ2-7; 10 nucleotides match TRBD1. The CDR3 has 15 residues. V shed 4 bases and J 3 bases; nucleotides not matched to a gene: 6. Germline V gives CDR1 LGHNA, CDR2 YNFKEQ. The CDR3, as DNA: TGTGCCAGCAGCCCTAGGACAGGGGGGTACTACGAGCAGTACTTC. As protein: CASSPRTGGYYEQYF.

This rearrangement joins TRBV4-1 to TRBJ2-2; no definite D call. Trimming took 1 base from V and 7 from J, leaving 4 bases between them. The CDR3 runs to 12 residues. Looked up from germline, CDR1 is MGHRA and CDR2 is YSYEKL. Written as DNA, the CDR3 is TGCGCCAGCAGCCAAGGAGTCGGGGAGCTGTTTTTT. Protein: CASSQGVGELFF.

The J gene is TRBJ2-7, the V gene TRBV28; 9 bases line up with TRBD2. This CDR3 contains 14 residues. CDR1 is MDHEN and CDR2 is SYDVKM in the germline V gene. V gave up 6 bases and J gave up 6 bases; unmatched junction bases: 9. Written as DNA, the CDR3 is TGTGCCAGCAGATCTAGCGGGAAATTTGGCGAGCAGTACTTC. Translation: CASRSSGKFGEQYF. The full variable domain, rest sourced from reference TRBV28 and TRBJ2-7, is DVKVTQSSRYLVKRTGEKVFLECVQDMDHENMFWYRQDPGLGLRLIYFSYDVKMKEKGDIPEGYSVSREKKERFSLILESASTNQTSMYLCASRSSGKFGEQYFGPGTRLTVT.

This chain connects TRBV6-4 to TRBJ2-3; D is unresolved. The CDR3 has 14 amino acids. Germline V lookup: CDR1 MRHNA, CDR2 SNTAGT. V was cut by 4 bases and J by 2 bases, with 10 bases left in between. As DNA, the CDR3 is TGTGCCAGCAGTGTTGGCCGTGACACAGATACGCAGTATTTT. Protein sequence: CASSVGRDTDTQYF.

The chain is built from TRBV19 and TRBJ2-7, with 9 bases fitting TRBD1. The CDR3 runs 16 residues. Trimming cost V 3 bases and J 4 bases; bases outside gene matches: 10. Germline V CDR1 and CDR2: LNHDA, SQIVND (reference sequence). CDR3 DNA: TGTGCCAGTAGTATGACGGCGGGGACAGGGTTTTACGAGCAGTACTTC. This encodes CASSMTAGTGFYEQYF.

V and J are TRBV6-1 and TRBJ1-3; D may be TRBD1 (5 bases). The length of the CDR3 is 17 residues. The germline V gene has CDR1 MNHNS and CDR2 SASEGT. Trimming shortened V by 0 bases and J by 4 bases, and 16 bases separated the two germline ends. The CDR3 region has the DNA TGTGCCAGCAGTGAAGCGGGGGTGTTGGGGGTCGGAAACACCATATATTTT. Amino acid sequence: CASSEAGVLGVGNTIYF.

V is TRBV15 and J is TRBJ2-3; D gene ambiguous. This CDR3 spans 16 amino acids. V was pared by 2 bases and J by 2 bases, with 14 bases between. Germline V lookup: CDR1 LNHNV, CDR2 YYDKDF (reference sequence). In nucleotides, the CDR3 is TGTGCCACCAGCAGACCACCTCCGCTCGACACAGATACGCAGTATTTT. Protein: CATSRPPPLDTDTQYF.

The chain carries TRBV14 and TRBJ1-1; 11 positions agree with TRBD1. V shed 3 bases, J shed 4 bases, and the junction held 10 bases outside the gene matches. Germline V gives CDR1 SGHDN, CDR2 FVKESK. The CDR3 extends over 17 amino acids. CDR3 residues: CASSHLGQGVSRTEAFF. CDR3 bases: TGTGCCAGCAGCCACTTGGGACAGGGGGTGTCACGCACTGAAGCTTTCTTT.

The gene calls are TRBV6-5 and TRBJ1-2; no reliable D call. Germline assignment: CDR1 MNHEY and CDR2 SVGAGI. The CDR3 runs 13 residues. Trimming removed 6 bases at V and 4 bases at J, with 12 bases between. Here the CDR3 reads CASSPTPSYGYTF. For the CDR3, the DNA is TGTGCCAGCAGCCCTACACCCTCCTATGGCTACACCTTC.

This clone was counted once. This sequence joins TRBV7-6 and TRBJ2-2; 11 bases agree with TRBD2. Germline V CDR1 and CDR2: SGHVS, FNYEAQ. The length of the CDR3 is 17 residues. Trimming cost V 4 bases and J 6 bases; bases outside gene matches: 10. The CDR3 reads CASSSAGTSGGSGELFF. The CDR3 nucleotides are TGTGCCAGCAGCTCTGCCGGGACTAGCGGTGGTTCCGGGGAGCTGTTTTTT.

This clone was detected only once. The J gene is TRBJ1-3, the V gene TRBV28; unclear D gene. Trimming removed 5 bases from V and 4 bases from J, with 15 bases in between. Per germline, CDR1 MDHEN and CDR2 SYDVKM. There are 15 residues in the CDR3. The CDR3 DNA sequence: TGTGCCAGCAGTCCCCTCGGAGCGGGGGGAAACACCATATATTTT. Amino acid sequence: CASSPLGAGGNTIYF.

CDR3 DNA: TGTGCCAGCAGAAGATTAGCCTACGAGCAGTACTTC. Protein: CASRRLAYEQYF. The chain carries TRBV7-8 and TRBJ2-7; D not certain. The V gene's germline CDR1 is SGHVS and CDR2 FQNEAQ. This CDR3 is built from 12 residues. Trimming shortened V by 6 bases and J by 2 bases, and 8 bases separated the two germline ends.

The rearrangement links TRBV5-6 to TRBJ1-4; 8 positions agree with TRBD1. This CDR3 has 18 amino acids. CDR1 and CDR2 (germline): SGHDT, YYEEEE. V was pared by 0 bases and J by 3 bases, with 10 bases of the junction left unmatched. The CDR3 sequence is CASSLVGRGRGANEKLFF. The DNA of the CDR3 is TGTGCCAGCAGCTTGGTCGGCAGGGGGCGCGGGGCTAATGAAAAACTGTTTTTT. The full variable domain, its missing parts supplied by reference TRBV5-6 and TRBJ1-4, is DAGVTQSPTHLIKTRGQQVTLRCSPKSGHDTVSWYQQALGQGPQFIFQYYEEEERQRGNFPDRFSGHQFPNYSSELNVNALLLGDSALYLCASSLVGRGRGANEKLFFGSGTQLSVL.

This rearrangement joins TRBV6-5 to TRBJ1-4; TRBD1 agrees at 8 bases. Germline V CDR1 and CDR2: MNHEY, SVGAGI. The CDR3 runs to 14 residues. Unmatched junction bases numbered 8, after V lost 4 bases and J lost 10 bases. The CDR3 here is CASSSFGQGGKLFF. Here the CDR3 DNA reads TGTGCCAGCAGTTCCTTCGGACAGGGCGGAAAACTGTTTTTT.

The gene calls are TRBV19 and TRBJ2-2; TRBD1 agrees at 11 bases. After removal of 6 bases from V and 6 bases from J, the junction contained 3 bases not matched to a gene. The CDR3 sequence is 14 residues long. Germline lookup yields CDR1 LNHDA and CDR2 SQIVND (reference sequence). The DNA for the CDR3 is TGTGCCAGTAGACGGACAGGGGGCCCCGGGGAGCTGTTTTTT. It specifies CASRRTGGPGELFF.

The chain recombines TRBV5-1 with TRBJ2-3, with D tentatively TRBD1 or TRBD2 (6 bases each). CDR3 size: 17 residues. In germline, CDR1 is SGHRS, CDR2 YFSETQ. V shed 3 bases and J shed 0 bases, with 17 bases lying between them. CDR3 nucleotide sequence: TGCGCCAGCAGCTCTATACCTCCGGGGGCGAGCACAGATACGCAGTATTTT. Residues: CASSSIPPGASTDTQYF.